These 30 T cell receptor beta chains originate from one sample sequenced in a study of cytomegalovirus exposure and HLA in healthy donors. Measured with immunoSEQ multiplex PCR; TCRdb has only the in-frame clones, and not every one. Among roughly 190,000 clones listed, more than 70% were seen once. The sample was PBMCs. These receptors came from a woman under 30 in good health and CMV-seronegative.

The chain employs TRBV6-5 and TRBJ2-1, with a weak D call TRBD1 (6 bases). CDR3 length: 15 amino acids. V shed 2 bases and J shed 1 base, with 9 bases lying between them. Germline loops: CDR1 MNHEY, CDR2 SVGAGI. CDR3 in DNA: TGTGCCAGCAGTTACACGGGACAATCCTACAATGAGCAGTTCTTC. Its protein product is CASSYTGQSYNEQFF.

This clone was counted a few times. CDR3 sequence (DNA): TGTGCCAGCAGTTCGAAGGGGTATCCGAATCAGCCCCAGCATTTT. Protein product: CASSSKGYPNQPQHF. V and J are TRBV28 and TRBJ1-5; the D gene is possibly TRBD1 (5 bases). V was trimmed by 4 bases and J by 4 bases, leaving 14 bases between them. Looked up from germline, CDR1 is MDHEN and CDR2 is SYDVKM. The CDR3 has 15 residues.

Only a few counts were recorded for this clone. This chain uses TRBV21-1 with TRBJ2-1; the table assigns TRBD1, which was not confirmed against the DNA. TRBV21-1 is labeled a pseudogene. This CDR3 is built from 17 residues. This chain's CDR3 is CASSKVCDRGRKDEQFF. CDR3 coding DNA: TGTGCCAGCAGCAAAGTTTGTGACAGGGGGCGAAAGGATGAGCAGTTCTTC.

V and J are TRBV19 and TRBJ1-2; no clear D. Trimming cost V 3 bases and J 3 bases, with 11 bases left between them. The germline CDR1 and CDR2 sequences are LNHDA and SQIVND (reference sequence). The CDR3 covers 14 residues. The CDR3: CASSMWQSYYGYTF. CDR3 DNA sequence: TGTGCCAGTAGTATGTGGCAATCCTACTATGGCTACACCTTC.

This clone was seen a few times. The rearrangement links TRBV7-9 to TRBJ1-2; D is unclear. The CDR3 has 15 amino acids. CDR1 is SEHNR and CDR2 is FQNEAQ in the germline V gene (reference sequence). V dropped 1 base and J dropped 8 bases, with 17 bases sitting between them. CDR3 nucleotides: TGTGCCAGCAGCTTAGTGGGGTATGGGAGACGGGGCTACACCTTC. It translates to CASSLVGYGRRGYTF. Complete variable domain (other parts from reference TRBV7-9 and TRBJ1-2): DTGVSQNPRHKITKRGQNVTFRCDPISEHNRLYWYRQTLGQGPEFLTYFQNEAQLEKSRLLSDRFSAERPKGSFSTLEIQRTEQGDSAMYLCASSLVGYGRRGYTFGSGTRLTVV.

The chain employs TRBV18 and TRBJ1-1; D unresolved. This CDR3 is built from 14 residues. The V end lost 2 bases, the J end lost 3 bases, and 10 bases lay between the germline ends. Germline CDR1 KGHSH, CDR2 LQKENI. The CDR3 DNA reads as TGTGCCAGCTCACCAGGCGGGGAGGACACTGAAGCTTTCTTT. It encodes CASSPGGEDTEAFF.

This clone has a handful of counts. The V call is TRBV11-2, the J call TRBJ2-1; D remains unclear. This CDR3 contains 15 residues. The V end was cut by 6 bases, the J end by 1 base, with 13 bases between. Per the germline V gene, CDR1 is SGHAT and CDR2 is FQNNGV. The CDR3 is CASRQGATSYNEQFF. The DNA of the CDR3 is TGTGCCAGCAGACAAGGAGCAACATCCTACAATGAGCAGTTCTTC.

The chain combines TRBV5-4 with TRBJ1-3, with D uncertain. The germline V gene encodes CDR1 SGHNT and CDR2 YYREEE (reference sequence). The V end lost 3 bases, the J end lost 0 bases, and 7 bases lay between the germline ends. The CDR3 loop spans 14 amino acids. DNA for the CDR3: TGTGCCAGCAGCTCGAGGTTCTCTGGAAACACCATATATTTT. Translating gives CASSSRFSGNTIYF.

This clone was observed once. The genes are TRBV14 and TRBJ1-1; D is unresolved. The CDR3 spans 16 residues. Germline assignment: CDR1 SGHDN and CDR2 FVKESK. V shed 1 base and J shed 1 base, with 13 bases lying between them. The CDR3 region is CASSQVSILGNTEAFF. Here the CDR3 DNA reads TGTGCCAGCAGCCAAGTTTCCATACTAGGGAACACTGAAGCTTTCTTT.

The chain combines TRBV4-2 with TRBJ2-3; D unclear. CDR3 length equals 13 residues. Trimming pared 1 base from V and 4 bases from J, leaving 6 bases between. Per germline, CDR1 LGHNA and CDR2 YNFKEQ. CDR3 in amino acids: CASSQVSADTQYF. CDR3 sequence (DNA): TGTGCCAGCAGCCAAGTGAGCGCAGATACGCAGTATTTT.

A single count supports this clone. The chain couples TRBV27 to TRBJ2-3; TRBD2 is a possible D gene (5 bases). In germline, CDR1 is MNHEY, CDR2 SMNVEV (reference sequence). The CDR3 totals 13 residues. V was clipped by 4 bases and J by 6 bases, with 11 bases between them. The CDR3 sequence: CASSSGEMDTQYF. The CDR3, as DNA: TGTGCCAGCAGTTCCGGGGAAATGGATACGCAGTATTTT.

The rearrangement joins TRBV25-1 to TRBJ1-1; TRBD1 matches at 7 bases. Per the germline V gene, CDR1 is MGHDK and CDR2 is SYGVNS. J lost 5 bases, V lost 5 bases, and 8 bases had no gene match. The CDR3 is 14 residues long. CDR3 bases: TGTGCCAGCAGTTTACAGGGGCGGGATACTGAAGCTTTCTTT. As protein: CASSLQGRDTEAFF.

V is TRBV7-9 and J is TRBJ1-5; D gene ambiguous. From germline, CDR1 is SEHNR and CDR2 FQNEAQ (reference sequence). V shed 4 bases and J shed 2 bases, with 9 bases lying between them. The CDR3 is 14 residues long. CDR3 region: CASSSDGGNQPQHF. Written as DNA, the CDR3 is TGTGCCAGCAGCTCGGACGGGGGCAATCAGCCCCAGCATTTT. Combining the CDR3 with reference TRBV7-9 and TRBJ1-5 gives the whole variable domain DTGVSQNPRHKITKRGQNVTFRCDPISEHNRLYWYRQTLGQGPEFLTYFQNEAQLEKSRLLSDRFSAERPKGSFSTLEIQRTEQGDSAMYLCASSSDGGNQPQHFGDGTRLSIL.

The rearrangement joins TRBV4-1 to TRBJ1-5, with 7 bases identical to TRBD1. The CDR3 covers 15 residues. Germline CDR1 is MGHRA and CDR2 is YSYEKL. J gave up 6 bases and V 2 bases, and 7 bases lay outside the gene matches. This chain's CDR3 is CASSQNDRDRQPQHF. In nucleotides, the CDR3 is TGCGCCAGCAGCCAAAATGACAGGGATCGTCAGCCCCAGCATTTT.

V gene TRBV19 combines with J gene TRBJ1-2; D possibly corresponds to TRBD1 (5 bases). Trimming stripped 7 bases from V and 7 bases from J, with 19 bases between. Germline V gene lookup returns CDR1 LNHDA and CDR2 SQIVND (reference sequence). CDR3 size: 14 residues. The chain's CDR3 is CASTTGLFKGGYTF. The CDR3 nucleotides are TGTGCCAGTACCACGGGACTTTTCAAGGGTGGCTACACCTTC.

The V gene is TRBV6-5, the J gene TRBJ2-6; D is unclear. Germline loops: CDR1 MNHEY, CDR2 SVGAGI. Trimming pared 3 bases from V and 4 bases from J, leaving 7 bases between. The CDR3 contains 14 residues. For the CDR3, the DNA is TGTGCCAGCAGTTATCTGTCCGGGGCCAACGTCCTGACTTTC. Translated, it gives CASSYLSGANVLTF.

The chain employs TRBV10-3 and TRBJ2-3; weak D call: TRBD2 (7 bases). The CDR3 is made up of 14 amino acids. Germline values: CDR1 ENHRY, CDR2 SYGVKD. V lost 6 bases and J 1 base, leaving 11 bases between the germline ends. The CDR3, as DNA: TGTGCCATCAGGGAAGGGGGGGGCACAGATACGCAGTATTTT. Protein product: CAIREGGGTDTQYF.

V usage is TRBV5-6 and J usage is TRBJ2-7, with D perhaps TRBD1 (5 bases). The CDR3 runs 16 residues. Germline CDR1 is SGHDT and CDR2 is YYEEEE. The V gene lost 2 bases and the J gene lost 4 bases, with 19 bases spanning the gap. This chain's CDR3 is CASSFHPGRFGYEQYF. The CDR3 nucleotides read TGTGCCAGCAGCTTCCACCCAGGGCGGTTTGGGTACGAGCAGTACTTC.

The gene calls are TRBV29-1 and TRBJ1-1; possibly TRBD1 for D (6 bases). The V and J ends lost 3 bases and 0 bases respectively, with 11 bases between them. Germline values: CDR1 SQVTM, CDR2 ANQGSEA. This CDR3 region has 14 residues. The CDR3 loop reads CSVEQGMLNTEAFF. The DNA of the CDR3 is TGCAGCGTTGAGCAGGGGATGTTGAACACTGAAGCTTTCTTT.

V is TRBV15 and J is TRBJ1-3; TRBD1 agrees at 7 bases. Looked up from germline, CDR1 is LNHNV and CDR2 is YYDKDF (reference sequence). The V segment lost 1 base and the J segment 0 bases; nucleotides outside the gene matches: 3. The length of the CDR3 is 16 residues. The CDR3 DNA reads TGTGCCACCAGCAGAGCGAGGGACAGCTCTGGAAACACCATATATTTT. Translating gives CATSRARDSSGNTIYF.

On this clone itself: The germline gene is not matched at one end of the junction; a read error may be the cause. In DNA, the CDR3 is TGTGTCAGCAGTACCGGGACTCCCGGTGGAAACACCATATATTTT. Translated: CVSSTGTPGGNTIYF. The V and J genes are TRBV6-6 and TRBJ1-3; tentative D call: TRBD1 (5 bases). The CDR3 consists of 15 residues. Germline lookup yields CDR1 MNHNY and CDR2 SVGAGI (reference sequence).

The J gene is TRBJ1-2, the V gene TRBV2; D may be TRBD1 (6 bases). CDR1 is SNHLY, CDR2 FYNNEI, per germline. The CDR3 is 13 residues long. Trimming cost V 10 bases and J 2 bases, with 14 bases left between them. CDR3 DNA: TGTGCCACCGACAGGCGTCGCAACTATGGCTACACCTTC. Amino acid sequence: CATDRRRNYGYTF.

The rearrangement links TRBV30 to TRBJ1-1; perhaps TRBD1 as D (6 bases). Germline CDR1 is GTSNPN and CDR2 is SVGIG (reference sequence). V was trimmed by 4 bases and J by 5 bases, leaving 14 bases between them. CDR3 length: 13 residues. The CDR3 coding sequence is TGTGCCTGGATTACAGGGCGAGGGACTGAAGCTTTCTTT. As protein: CAWITGRGTEAFF.

The V and J genes are TRBV6-1 and TRBJ2-3; D remains unclear. The CDR3 is 12 amino acids. Trimming took off 3 bases at V and 4 bases at J, with 5 bases between the two ends. The germline CDR1 and CDR2 sequences are MNHNS and SASEGT. CDR3 sequence (DNA): TGTGCCAGCAGTGACGTCGCAGATACGCAGTATTTT. This encodes CASSDVADTQYF.

The V gene is TRBV7-9, the J gene TRBJ2-7; tentative D call: TRBD2 (5 bases). This CDR3 is 13 amino acids long. The germline CDR1 and CDR2 sequences are SEHNR and FQNEAQ (reference sequence). V lost 3 bases and J 6 bases, leaving 12 bases between the germline ends. CDR3 sequence (DNA): TGTGCCAGCAGCTTTGTTGAGGGTGCCGAGCAGTACTTC. Amino acids: CASSFVEGAEQYF.

The rearrangement links TRBV18 to TRBJ2-3; D may be TRBD2 (5 bases). This CDR3 region has 15 residues. V was shortened by 5 bases and J by 4 bases, with 16 bases between the two germline ends. Germline V gene data show CDR1 as KGHSH and CDR2 as LQKENI. The CDR3 DNA follows: TGTGCCAGCTCAACTCTACGAGCAGCGGCAGATACGCAGTATTTT. Residues: CASSTLRAAADTQYF.

This sequence joins TRBV29-1 and TRBJ1-1; maybe TRBD1 (5 bases). The germline CDR1 and CDR2 sequences are SQVTM and ANQGSEA. The CDR3 runs to 13 residues. Trimming removed 5 bases from V and 2 bases from J, with 12 bases in between. This chain's CDR3 is CSVCREVNTEAFF. CDR3 bases: TGCAGCGTTTGCAGGGAGGTCAACACTGAAGCTTTCTTT.

The chain is built from TRBV2 and TRBJ2-1; 7 bases align to TRBD2. The germline gives CDR1 SNHLY, CDR2 FYNNEI. The CDR3 is made up of 15 amino acids. J was trimmed by 5 bases and V by 8 bases; bases with no gene match: 12. The CDR3 is CASGGRLKGNNEQFF. CDR3 DNA sequence: TGTGCCAGCGGCGGGAGATTGAAGGGCAACAATGAGCAGTTCTTC.

In regard to this clone: Other DNA sequences in the sample encode the same CDR3. The V gene is TRBV6-1, the J gene TRBJ2-7; TRBD1 agrees at 8 bases. After removal of 7 bases from V and 3 bases from J, the junction contained 8 bases not matched to a gene. The germline CDR1 and CDR2 sequences are MNHNS and SASEGT. The CDR3 totals 14 residues. The CDR3 protein is CASKLEQGVYEQYF. CDR3 coding DNA: TGTGCCAGCAAGTTGGAACAGGGGGTCTACGAGCAGTACTTC.

The gene calls are TRBV7-3 and TRBJ1-1; 9 bases line up with TRBD1. The germline V gene encodes CDR1 SGHTA and CDR2 FQGTGA. The CDR3 extends over 14 amino acids. With 5 bases clipped from V and 4 bases from J, the junction kept 5 bases outside the gene matches. CDR3 DNA sequence: TGTGCCAGCAGCCCCCTGGGACAGGGCACTGAAGCTTTCTTT. This codes for CASSPLGQGTEAFF.